This T cell receptor (beta chain) is drawn from a study of T cell responses to AZD1222 COVID-19 vaccine. CDR3 length: 15 amino acids. V was clipped by 0 bases and J by 7 bases, with 16 bases between them. Looked up from germline, CDR1 is SGDLS and CDR2 is YYNGEE. The assay was immunoSEQ multiplex PCR, and TCRdb's table has in-frame clones only and misses some. The table shows 150,000 to 200,000 clones, with roughly nine tenths occurring only once. Study-wide points: Unmutated variant regions reportedly attract nearly half of all spike-specific TCRs. Clonal diversity may have been underestimated, and the donors were mostly white British, with more females than males.

To note about this clone: Its antigen remains unknown.

Here the sequenced sample was peripheral blood, taken on day 0 of AZD1222 vaccination. The receptor was isolated from an adult in good health. V gene TRBV9 combines with J gene TRBJ1-1; D is possibly TRBD1 (6 bases). The CDR3 spells CASSVGSFGGGEAFF. The CDR3 bases are TGTGCCAGCAGCGTAGGGTCTTTTGGAGGGGGTGAAGCTTTCTTT.